This T cell receptor (beta chain) was recovered during a study of shared clonotypes between healthy human individuals. In the study overall: CD4 naive cells filled three plates per donor, CD4 memory three, CD8 naive two and CD8 memory one. General observations from the study: In having few donors, the study represented limited genetic and exposure-history diversity.

Positively selected for CCR7, the CD45RO-negative cells used as naive CD8 cells excluded terminally differentiated effector memory CD45RA+ cells. This CDR3 is 16 amino acids long. Per the germline V gene, CDR1 is SGDLS and CDR2 is YYNGEE. V was cut by 0 bases and J by 2 bases, with 15 bases left in between. The count of this clone is one. The antigen remains unidentified. As handled by the study authors: Filtering differed for immunoSEQ, which gave only junction sequences without quality scores. Some clones are missing from TCRdb's copy, which holds only in-frame ones; the method was immunoSEQ multiplex PCR. Clone size and the V and J calls come from that table; the DNA yielded D and trimming. The sample contains nearly 2 million clones, just under 95% of which appear only once.

The chain uses TRBV9 and TRBJ2-7; D may match TRBD1 or TRBD2 (5 bases each). Sequenced input: naive CD8+ T cells sorted from blood. The TCR sequence derives from a young man in good health. The CDR3 DNA reads as TGTGCCAGCAGCGTAGCCGGGACCGACAAGACCTACGAGCAGTACTTC. Its protein product is CASSVAGTDKTYEQYF.